A single sample gave rise to the 20 T cell receptor beta chains below, sequenced in a study of identical twins. Each CDR3 protein gets one entry after TCRdb re-called the 5' RACE reads with MiXCR. The sample has approximately 890,000 distinct CDR3 sequences; over 9% are singletons. This same sample was also taken into another study, of yellow fever vaccine responses in identical twins.

Specimen: PBMCs. The receptor set was obtained from a young woman in good health.

The V gene is TRBV20-1, the J gene TRBJ2-7; 7 bases are shared with TRBD2. The CDR3 has 20 amino acids. Losses at the gene ends were 0 bases for V and 2 bases for J; bases not matched to a gene: 22. CDR1 and CDR2 (germline): DFQATT, SNEGSKA (reference sequence). Here the CDR3 DNA reads TGCAGTGCTAGAGATCGGGGGAGGGGTGGGGTCTCGGGAAAGGCCTACGAGCAGTACGTC. This codes for CSARDRGRGGVSGKAYEQYV.

This clonotype was seen ten or more times. The chain carries TRBV4-1 and TRBJ2-2; 11 nucleotides align to TRBD2. The V gene's germline CDR1 is MGHRA and CDR2 YSYEKL. V lost 5 bases, J lost 4 bases, and 3 bases stayed unmatched. The CDR3 runs to 15 residues. DNA for the CDR3: TGCGCCAGCAGCGGGACTAGCGGAATCACCGGGGAGCTGTTTTTT. It translates to CASSGTSGITGELFF.

V gene TRBV4-2 combines with J gene TRBJ2-3; TRBD1 is a possible D gene (6 bases). CDR1 and CDR2 (germline): LGHNA, YNFKEQ. V shed 7 bases and J shed 4 bases, with 15 bases lying between them. This CDR3 region has 14 residues. In DNA form, the CDR3 reads TGTGCCAGCACCTCGTTAGGGGGAGCAGATACGCAGTATTTT. It encodes CASTSLGGADTQYF.

V usage is TRBV6-1 and J usage is TRBJ2-5; TRBD1 matches 9 bases. CDR1 and CDR2 from the germline V gene are MNHNS and SASEGT. This CDR3 region has 19 residues. V trimming: 4 bases; J trimming: 1 base; junction bases outside the gene matches: 16. CDR3 sequence: CASSVVGTGRVGSQETQYF. CDR3 bases: TGTGCCAGCAGTGTCGTAGGGACAGGGAGGGTTGGGAGCCAAGAGACCCAGTACTTC.

A few counts support this clonotype. V gene TRBV5-1 combines with J gene TRBJ2-5, with 12 bases identical to TRBD1. The V and J ends lost 0 bases and 4 bases, in that order; junction bases with no gene match: 7. This CDR3 comprises 17 residues. The germline V gene has CDR1 SGHRS and CDR2 YFSETQ. The CDR3: CASSLASGTGGAETQYF. CDR3 nucleotides: TGCGCCAGCAGCTTGGCCTCCGGGACAGGGGGCGCAGAGACCCAGTACTTC. The full variable domain, its missing parts supplied by reference TRBV5-1 and TRBJ2-5, is KAGVTQTPRYLIKTRGQQVTLSCSPISGHRSVSWYQQTPGQGLQFLFEYFSETQRNKGNFPGRFSGRQFSNSRSEMNVSTLELGDSALYLCASSLASGTGGAETQYFGPGTRLLVL.

This clonotype occurred many times. A read error may produce the germline difference seen at one junction end. The chain combines TRBV5-1 with TRBJ2-2, with 8 bases fitting TRBD1. Germline V lookup: CDR1 SGHRS, CDR2 YFSETQ. The CDR3 runs 15 residues. The CDR3 DNA reads as TGTGCCAGCAGTTTGTCAGGGGGCAACACCGGGGAGCTGTTTTTT. This gives the protein CASSLSGGNTGELFF.

This chain connects TRBV6-2 or TRBV6-3 to TRBJ2-3; 8 bases are shared with TRBD2. CDR1 is MNHEY and CDR2 is SVGEGT in the germline V gene. Trimming removed 6 bases from V and 10 bases from J; junction bases left unmatched: 6. CDR3 length equals 12 residues. CDR3 coding DNA: TGTGCCAGCAGCCGGGGGGGATCTGCGCAGTATTTT. It encodes CASSRGGSAQYF.

This clonotype has a handful of counts. This sequence joins TRBV9 and TRBJ2-5, with 10 bases lining up with TRBD2. Germline V CDR1 and CDR2: SGDLS, YYNGEE. The junction had 10 bases not matched to a gene; V was cut back by 4 bases and J by 1 base. This CDR3 is built from 17 residues. The CDR3 reads CASSWYPSGGPQETQYF. CDR3 nucleotides: TGTGCCAGCAGCTGGTATCCTAGCGGGGGACCCCAAGAGACCCAGTACTTC.

The rearrangement links TRBV5-1 to TRBJ2-7; 7 bases line up with TRBD1. CDR3 length: 12 amino acids. Looked up from germline, CDR1 is SGHRS and CDR2 is YFSETQ. Trimming took 4 bases from V and 6 from J; bases not matched to a gene: 4. The CDR3 spells CASSDDRVEQYF. CDR3 sequence (DNA): TGCGCCAGCAGCGATGACAGGGTCGAGCAGTACTTC.

This clonotype turned up a few times. The V gene is TRBV27, the J gene TRBJ2-5; TRBD1 is a possible D gene (6 bases). This CDR3 region has 16 residues. Trimming took off 0 bases at V and 5 bases at J, with 16 bases between the two ends. Looked up from germline, CDR1 is MNHEY and CDR2 is SMNVEV (reference sequence). CDR3 sequence (DNA): TGTGCCAGCAGTTTATCCCGGTGGGCAGGGGACGAGACCCAGTACTTC. It codes for CASSLSRWAGDETQYF.

This clonotype was detected ten times or more. The chain carries TRBV7-9 and TRBJ2-5, with D unresolved. CDR1 SEHNR and CDR2 FQNEAQ come from the germline V gene (reference sequence). The CDR3 runs to 16 residues. V dropped 1 base and J dropped 1 base, with 13 bases sitting between them. The CDR3 coding sequence is TGTGCCAGCAGCTTAGTTATGGCGACAAGCCAAGAGACCCAGTACTTC. Its protein product is CASSLVMATSQETQYF.

This chain connects TRBV27 to TRBJ2-7; TRBD2 aligns across 9 bases. The length of the CDR3 is 15 residues. Germline-derived CDR1 and CDR2 are MNHEY and SMNVEV (reference sequence). V lost 5 bases, J lost 3 bases, and 8 bases stayed unmatched. CDR3 DNA: TGTGCCAGCAGTCCCGAAAGCGGGAGGTTCTACGAGCAGTACTTC. Residues: CASSPESGRFYEQYF.

This clonotype was detected ten times or more. The chain is built from TRBV12-3 or TRBV12-4 and TRBJ1-2, with 9 bases matching TRBD1. This CDR3 is built from 16 residues. V lost 7 bases, J lost 0 bases, and 9 bases stayed unmatched. CDR3 loop: CASTPGTGQTNYGYTF. CDR3 DNA sequence: TGTGCCAGCACCCCAGGGACAGGGCAAACTAACTATGGCTACACCTTC.

This clonotype appeared many times. CDR3 sequence: CSAADGNTEAFF. In DNA form, the CDR3 reads TGCAGTGCTGCGGACGGAAACACTGAAGCTTTCTTT. V is TRBV20-1 and J is TRBJ1-1; D not resolved. CDR3 length: 12 residues. The V end was cut by 5 bases, the J end by 2 bases, with 9 bases between. Germline CDR1 and CDR2: DFQATT and SNEGSKA (reference sequence).

This sequence joins TRBV3-1 and TRBJ2-5; D possibly corresponds to TRBD2 (6 bases). Deletions cut 3 bases from V and 1 base from J, with 15 bases between. The CDR3 has 16 amino acids. Per the germline V gene, CDR1 is LGHDT and CDR2 is YNNKEL (reference sequence). CDR3 DNA: TGTGCCAGCAGCCAGTCCGGGACTCTCCTCCAAGAGACCCAGTACTTC. It translates to CASSQSGTLLQETQYF.

In this sample, this clonotype turned up a few times. CDR3: CASSPPRGGSYNEQFF. The CDR3 DNA reads as TGTGCCAGCTCACCTCCGAGGGGCGGGAGTTACAATGAGCAGTTCTTC. V gene TRBV18 combines with J gene TRBJ2-1; 7 bases align to TRBD2. The germline V gene has CDR1 KGHSH and CDR2 LQKENI. CDR3 length equals 16 residues. The junction had 9 bases not matched to a gene; V was cut back by 3 bases and J by 4 bases.

In this sample, this clonotype turned up many times. This sequence joins TRBV10-3 and TRBJ2-5; 7 nucleotides agree with TRBD1. Germline CDR1 and CDR2: ENHRY and SYGVKD. The CDR3 contains 14 residues. V dropped 8 bases and J dropped 0; count of bases not matched to a gene: 6. For the CDR3, the DNA is TGTGCCATCTCGGGGACAGCCTACCAAGAGACCCAGTACTTC. It yields the protein CAISGTAYQETQYF.

This clonotype was found many times. The chain combines TRBV15 with TRBJ2-1, with 8 bases aligning to TRBD2. CDR3 length equals 14 residues. Germline values: CDR1 LNHNV, CDR2 YYDKDF (reference sequence). V was clipped by 0 bases and J by 7 bases; unmatched bases: 2. The CDR3 DNA follows: TGTGCCACCAGCAGAGAGCGGGGGGCAAATGAGCAGTTCTTC. Translated: CATSRERGANEQFF. Full variable domain (rest looked up from reference TRBV15 and TRBJ2-1): DAMVIQNPRYQVTQFGKPVTLSCSQTLNHNVMYWYQQKSSQAPKLLFHYYDKDFNNEADTPDNFQSRRPNTSFCFLDIRSPGLGDTAMYLCATSRERGANEQFFGPGTRLTVL.

The CDR3 DNA is TGTGCCAGCAGCTTAATCACTAGCTCTGAGCAGTTCTTC. Residues: CASSLITSSEQFF. The chain couples TRBV7-9 to TRBJ2-1, with D possibly TRBD2 on 6 matching bases. This CDR3 contains 13 residues. Germline CDR1 SEHNR, CDR2 FQNEAQ (reference sequence). With 2 bases removed from V and 9 bases from J, the gap between germline ends came to 11 bases.

The chain couples TRBV10-3 to TRBJ2-1, with 8 nucleotides matching TRBD2. The CDR3 consists of 13 residues. J gave up 10 bases and V 7 bases, and 9 bases lay outside the gene matches. CDR1 is ENHRY and CDR2 is SYGVKD in the germline V gene. The CDR3 DNA reads TGTGCCATCACTAATAGCGGGACATCCGAGCAGTTCTTC. It yields the protein CAITNSGTSEQFF.